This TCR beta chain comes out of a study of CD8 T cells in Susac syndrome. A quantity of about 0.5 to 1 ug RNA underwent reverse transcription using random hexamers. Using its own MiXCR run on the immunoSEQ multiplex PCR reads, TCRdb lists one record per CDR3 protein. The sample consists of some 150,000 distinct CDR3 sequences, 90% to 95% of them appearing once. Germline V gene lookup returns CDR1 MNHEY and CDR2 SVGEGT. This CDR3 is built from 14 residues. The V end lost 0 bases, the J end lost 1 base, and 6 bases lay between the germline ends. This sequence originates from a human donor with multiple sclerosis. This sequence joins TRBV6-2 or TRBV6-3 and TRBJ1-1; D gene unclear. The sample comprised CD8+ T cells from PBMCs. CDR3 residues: CASSYSPQNTEAFF. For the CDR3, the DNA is TGTGCCAGCAGTTACTCGCCACAGAACACTGAAGCTTTCTTT.